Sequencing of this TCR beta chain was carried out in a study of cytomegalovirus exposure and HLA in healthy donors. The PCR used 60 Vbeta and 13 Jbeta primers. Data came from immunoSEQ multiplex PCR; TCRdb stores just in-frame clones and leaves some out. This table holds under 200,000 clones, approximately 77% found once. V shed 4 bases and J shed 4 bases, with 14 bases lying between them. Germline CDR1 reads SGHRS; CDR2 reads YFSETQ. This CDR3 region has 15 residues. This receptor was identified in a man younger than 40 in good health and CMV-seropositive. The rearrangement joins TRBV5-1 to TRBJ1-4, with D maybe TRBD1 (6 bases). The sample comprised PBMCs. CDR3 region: CASSGGGSDNEKLFF. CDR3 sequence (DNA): TGCGCCAGCAGCGGGGGCGGGTCGGATAATGAAAAACTGTTTTTT.